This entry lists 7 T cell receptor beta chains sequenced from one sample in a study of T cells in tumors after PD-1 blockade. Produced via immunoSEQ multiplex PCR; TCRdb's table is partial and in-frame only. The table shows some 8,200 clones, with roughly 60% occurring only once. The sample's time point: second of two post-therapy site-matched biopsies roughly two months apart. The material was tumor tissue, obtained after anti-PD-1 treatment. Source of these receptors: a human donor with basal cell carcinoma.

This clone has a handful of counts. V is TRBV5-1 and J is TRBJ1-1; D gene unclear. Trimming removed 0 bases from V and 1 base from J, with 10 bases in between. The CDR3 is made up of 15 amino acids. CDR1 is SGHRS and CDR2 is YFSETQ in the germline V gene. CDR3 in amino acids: CASSLEGYGNTEAFF. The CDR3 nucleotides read TGCGCCAGCAGCTTGGAAGGTTACGGGAACACTGAAGCTTTCTTT.

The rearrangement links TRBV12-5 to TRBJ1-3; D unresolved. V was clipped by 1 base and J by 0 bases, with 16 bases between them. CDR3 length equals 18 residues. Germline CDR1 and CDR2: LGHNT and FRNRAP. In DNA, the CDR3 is TGTGCTAGTGGTTTGGGGACCTCGTGGGAGAGCTCTGGAAACACCATATATTTT. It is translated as CASGLGTSWESSGNTIYF.

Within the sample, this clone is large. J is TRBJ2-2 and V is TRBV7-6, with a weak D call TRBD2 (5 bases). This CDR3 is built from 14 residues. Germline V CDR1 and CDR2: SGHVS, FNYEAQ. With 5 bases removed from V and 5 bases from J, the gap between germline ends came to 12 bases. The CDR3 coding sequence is TGTGCCAGCAGCCCGGCAGGCGGGACCGGGGAGCTGTTTTTT. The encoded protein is CASSPAGGTGELFF.

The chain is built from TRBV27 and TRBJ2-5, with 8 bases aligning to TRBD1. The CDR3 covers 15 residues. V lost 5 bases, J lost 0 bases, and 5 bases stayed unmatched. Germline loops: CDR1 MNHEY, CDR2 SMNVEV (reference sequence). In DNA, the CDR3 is TGTGCCAGCAGTATAAACAGGGGGTACCAAGAGACCCAGTACTTC. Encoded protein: CASSINRGYQETQYF.

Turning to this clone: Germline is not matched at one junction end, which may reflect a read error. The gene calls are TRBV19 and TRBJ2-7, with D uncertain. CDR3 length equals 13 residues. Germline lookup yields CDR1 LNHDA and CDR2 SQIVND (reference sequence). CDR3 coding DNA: TGTGCCAGTGGTATAAAGCCGGGCCTGGGGCAGTACTTC. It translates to CASGIKPGLGQYF.

CDR3 DNA sequence: TGTGCCAGCAGTGAAAAAACAGGGAAAGATACGCAGTATTTT. Its translation: CASSEKTGKDTQYF. The chain links TRBV2 to TRBJ2-3; D might be TRBD1 (6 bases). Between the trimmed V and J ends, which lost 2 bases and 5 bases, there was a span of 11 bases. Germline V gene sequence: CDR1 SNHLY, CDR2 FYNNEI. CDR3 length: 14 amino acids.

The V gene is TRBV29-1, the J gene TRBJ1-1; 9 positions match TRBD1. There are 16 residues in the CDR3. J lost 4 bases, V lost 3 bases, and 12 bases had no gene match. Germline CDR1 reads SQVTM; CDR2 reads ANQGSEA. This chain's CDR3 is CSVDLGQGIVSTEAFF. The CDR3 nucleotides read TGCAGCGTTGATCTGGGACAGGGCATTGTCAGCACTGAAGCTTTCTTT.